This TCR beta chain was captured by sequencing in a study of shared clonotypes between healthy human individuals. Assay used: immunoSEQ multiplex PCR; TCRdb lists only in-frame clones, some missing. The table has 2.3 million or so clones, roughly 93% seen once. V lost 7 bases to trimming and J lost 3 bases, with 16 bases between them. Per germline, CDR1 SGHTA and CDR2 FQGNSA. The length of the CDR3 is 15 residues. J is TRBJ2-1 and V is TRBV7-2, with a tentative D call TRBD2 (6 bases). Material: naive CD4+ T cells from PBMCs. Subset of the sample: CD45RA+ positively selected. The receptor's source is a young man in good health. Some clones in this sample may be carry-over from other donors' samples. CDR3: CASTSGLSNYNEQFF. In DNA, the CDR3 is TGTGCCAGCACCTCAGGACTATCTAACTACAATGAGCAGTTCTTC.